The 10 T cell receptor beta chains presented below share a single source sample, sequenced in a study of early T cells in non-severe SARS-CoV-2 infection. TCRdb itself ran the 5' RACE reads through MiXCR, one entry per CDR3 protein. The sample has around 60,000 distinct CDR3 sequences, 13% seen once. The specimen was whole blood. Every receptor here comes from an adult who was a healthcare worker with PCR-confirmed SARS-CoV-2 infection or an uninfected control (not recorded which).

The chain couples TRBV7-6 to TRBJ1-1, with D hard to call. From germline, CDR1 is SGHVS and CDR2 FNYEAQ. The length of the CDR3 is 15 residues. With 4 bases removed from V and 2 bases from J, the gap between germline ends came to 14 bases. Here the CDR3 reads CASSSWRGSNTEAFF. As DNA, the CDR3 is TGTGCCAGCAGCTCCTGGCGAGGGTCTAACACTGAAGCTTTCTTT.

This clonotype was detected ten times or more. V gene TRBV15 combines with J gene TRBJ1-2; 10 positions agree with TRBD1. The CDR3 has 15 residues. The germline V gene has CDR1 LNHNV and CDR2 YYDKDF (reference sequence). V dropped 3 bases and J dropped 4; count of bases not matched to a gene: 5. DNA of the CDR3: TGTGCCACCAGCAGTGCCCGGACAGGGGGCTATGGCTACACCTTC. It specifies CATSSARTGGYGYTF.

The chain recombines TRBV20-1 with TRBJ2-3; D is ambiguous. The germline V gene encodes CDR1 DFQATT and CDR2 SNEGSKA (reference sequence). CDR3 size: 14 residues. V was shortened by 6 bases and J by 0 bases, with 13 bases between the two germline ends. CDR3 nucleotide sequence: TGCAGTGCACATGGCGGACCTAGCACAGATACGCAGTATTTT. Translated: CSAHGGPSTDTQYF.

This clonotype was seen many times. The CDR3 spells CASSLGTAYGYTF. The CDR3 nucleotides read TGTGCCAGCAGCTTAGGGACAGCCTATGGCTACACCTTC. This chain links TRBV7-9 with TRBJ1-2; a weak D match, TRBD1 (6 bases). The length of the CDR3 is 13 residues. The germline V gene has CDR1 SEHNR and CDR2 FQNEAQ (reference sequence). The V end was cut by 1 base, the J end by 4 bases, with 7 bases between. The whole variable domain, remainder taken from reference TRBV7-9 and TRBJ1-2, is DTGVSQNPRHKITKRGQNVTFRCDPISEHNRLYWYRQTLGQGPEFLTYFQNEAQLEKSRLLSDRFSAERPKGSFSTLEIQRTEQGDSAMYLCASSLGTAYGYTFGSGTRLTVV.

Only a few counts were recorded for this clonotype. V gene TRBV20-1 combines with J gene TRBJ2-7; D is perhaps TRBD1 (5 bases). Germline V gene lookup returns CDR1 DFQATT and CDR2 SNEGSKA (reference sequence). Trimming took off 0 bases at V and 3 bases at J, with 12 bases between the two ends. The CDR3 is made up of 14 amino acids. For the CDR3, the DNA is TGCAGTGCTAGAGATGAAAGACAGAACTACGAGCAGTACTTC. Translation: CSARDERQNYEQYF.

This clonotype was counted between two and nine times. The chain carries TRBV13 and TRBJ2-3; D not resolved. The CDR3 sequence is 14 residues long. The V gene's germline CDR1 is PRHDT and CDR2 FYEKMQ (reference sequence). The ends were cut back, 1 base at V and 0 bases at J, with 5 bases in the middle. The CDR3, as DNA: TGTGCCAGCAGCTTAGAACAAAGCACAGATACGCAGTATTTT. This encodes CASSLEQSTDTQYF.

This clonotype was observed a few times. DNA for the CDR3: TGTGCCAGCAGCTTAGCGCGGAGGGCAGATACGCAGTATTTT. This translates into CASSLARRADTQYF. The gene calls are TRBV7-8 and TRBJ2-3; D is possibly TRBD2 (6 bases). V was clipped by 0 bases and J by 4 bases, with 8 bases between them. This CDR3 is 14 amino acids long. Germline V lookup: CDR1 SGHVS, CDR2 FQNEAQ.

This sequence joins TRBV4-3 and TRBJ1-4, with 9 bases that match TRBD1. The CDR3 totals 16 residues. The V and J ends lost 1 base and 5 bases, in that order; junction bases with no gene match: 5. Germline CDR1 and CDR2: LGHNA and YSLEER. The CDR3 is CASSQGGTGMNEKLFF. CDR3 coding DNA: TGCGCCAGCAGCCAAGGAGGGACAGGGATGAATGAAAAACTGTTTTTT.

This clonotype was observed a few times. This chain links TRBV5-1 with TRBJ1-1; no definite D call. The germline V and J ends were trimmed by 2 bases and 5 bases, with 10 bases remaining between them. The CDR3 consists of 13 residues. Germline CDR1 SGHRS, CDR2 YFSETQ. CDR3 protein: CASSLREKTEAFF. The CDR3 DNA is TGCGCCAGCAGCTTAAGGGAAAAGACTGAAGCTTTCTTT.

The genes are TRBV7-2 and TRBJ2-3; 11 bases match TRBD2. The germline V gene has CDR1 SGHTA and CDR2 FQGNSA. Trimming cost V 4 bases and J 6 bases; bases outside gene matches: 15. The CDR3 extends over 18 amino acids. The CDR3 loop reads CASSSNVPGLAGGDTQYF. In nucleotides, the CDR3 is TGTGCCAGCAGCTCCAACGTCCCTGGACTAGCGGGCGGTGATACGCAGTATTTT.